A selection of T cell receptor beta chains follows, all from one sample in a study of cytomegalovirus exposure and HLA in healthy donors. TCRdb keeps only in-frame clones here, not all; method: immunoSEQ multiplex PCR. The repertoire holds some 170,000 clones, with just under 80% as singletons. Sequencing was carried out using PBMCs. Receptors were obtained from a man in his late teens or twenties in good health and CMV-seropositive. Each CDR3 is given with its conserved first and last residue. The D gene is left open where the match is weak. Not every row has a clone size; where given, it reads once, few, many or a size class.

V	D	size	J	DNA	CDR3
TRBV28	NA	NA	TRBJ2-7	TGCGCCAGCAGTCCGCCGCAGGCCCTCTCCTACGAGCAGTACTTC	CASSPPQALSYEQYF
TRBV18	NA	NA	TRBJ2-5	TGTGCCAGCTCACGTTGGAGGGAAGAAGAGACCCAGTACTTC	CASSRWREEETQYF
TRBV4-3	NA	NA	TRBJ1-2	TGCGCCAGCAGCCCTGACAGAGCCTACTCGAACTATGGCTACACCTTC	CASSPDRAYSNYGYTF
TRBV11-1	TRBD1	many	TRBJ2-3	TGTGCCAGCAGCCCTCGGGACAGATACACAGATACGCAGTATTTT	CASSPRDRYTDTQYF
TRBV29-1	NA	once	TRBJ1-1	TGCAGCGTTCACGGTCTTCGGGACACTGAAGCTTTCTTT	CSVHGLRDTEAFF
TRBV6-5	NA	NA	TRBJ2-1	TGTGCCAGCAGTTACCCCGGGAGAGGGGATGAGCAGTTCTTC	CASSYPGRGDEQFF
TRBV7-6	NA	NA	TRBJ2-2	TGTGCCAGCAGCCGCAACCAGGGGACCGGGGAGCTGTTTTTT	CASSRNQGTGELFF
TRBV7-3	NA	NA	TRBJ1-1	TGTGCCAGCAGCCGAGTACCCCGGGGGGCTGAAGCTTTCTTT	CASSRVPRGAEAFF
TRBV6-5	NA	NA	TRBJ2-1	TGTGCCAGCACATTTCTACGGGAGAAACGCAATGAGCAGTTCTTC	CASTFLREKRNEQFF
TRBV29-1	NA	NA	TRBJ1-2	TGCAGCGTTCACACAGGGTTCACAGATGGCTACACCTTC	CSVHTGFTDGYTF
TRBV6-1	NA	NA	TRBJ2-1	TGTGCCAGCAGTGAAGCCAGGGAGCAGTTCTTC	CASSEAREQFF
TRBV6-1	NA	NA	TRBJ2-6	TGTGCCAGCAGGTTCGCTGGGGCCAACGTCCTGACTTTC	CASRFAGANVLTF
TRBV4-1	TRBD1	NA	TRBJ1-1	TGCGCCAGCAGCCAAGTCGTAAAGGGGGACAGGGGGGCTTTCTTT	CASSQVVKGDRGAFF
TRBV27	TRBD1	NA	TRBJ2-7	TGTGCCAGCGCTGACAGGGGTGTCGCCTACGAGCAGTACTTC	CASADRGVAYEQYF
TRBV5-6	TRBD1	NA	TRBJ2-1	TGTGCCAGCAGCTCCGGGACAGGCTATTACAATGAGCAGTTCTTC	CASSSGTGYYNEQFF
TRBV7-9	NA	few	TRBJ2-1	TGTGCCAGCAGCTTATTGCGTGAGCAGTTCTTC	CASSLLREQFF
TRBV2	TRBD1	NA	TRBJ1-2	TGTGCCAGCAGTCGGACAGGGGAAGATTATGGCTACACCTTC	CASSRTGEDYGYTF
TRBV25-1	NA	NA	TRBJ1-2	TGTGCCAGCAGTGAAACAGGGTACTATGGCTACACCTTC	CASSETGYYGYTF
TRBV11-2	NA	NA	TRBJ2-7	TGTGCCAGCAGTCGACAGTCCTACGAGCAGTACTTC	CASSRQSYEQYF
TRBV4-2	NA	few	TRBJ2-7	TGTGCCAGCAGCCAACTACTGGAGAGGGAGGTCTACGAGCAGTACTTC	CASSQLLEREVYEQYF
TRBV7-2	TRBD1	once	TRBJ1-4	TGTGCCAGCAGCTTCCCCGGGACAGGGGATGAAAAACTGTTTTTT	CASSFPGTGDEKLFF
TRBV14	NA	once	TRBJ2-5	TGTGCCAGCAGCCTCGGGAGTTTAGAGACCCAGTACTTC	CASSLGSLETQYF
TRBV2	TRBD2	NA	TRBJ2-7	TGTGCCAGCAGTGAGACCGGGACTAGTGGGGGGCCCCAGTACTTC	CASSETGTSGGPQYF
TRBV5-1	NA	NA	TRBJ2-1	TGCGCCAGCAGCTTGGGCCCCGTGGGGGGGGCCTTAAATGAGCAGTTCTTC	CASSLGPVGGALNEQFF
TRBV27	TRBD2	NA	TRBJ2-2	TGTGCCAGCAGTTTGTTTCAATGGGGGGGCACCGGGGAGCTGTTTTTT	CASSLFQWGGTGELFF
TRBV29-1	TRBD1	NA	TRBJ1-1	TGCAGCGTTGTAGTGGACAGGCAAAATCCTGAAGCTTTCTTT	CSVVVDRQNPEAFF
TRBV11-3	NA	NA	TRBJ2-1	TGTGCCAGCAGCTTAGAAGGTAAAGCGAACAATGAGCAGTTCTTC	CASSLEGKANNEQFF
TRBV11-2	NA	NA	TRBJ1-1	TGTGCCAGCAGCTTAGCGGGGACTGAAGCTTTCTTT	CASSLAGTEAFF
TRBV6-5	NA	NA	TRBJ2-7	TGTGCCAGCAGTTCCCCCGGGAGCCTCTCCTACGAGCAGTACTTC	CASSSPGSLSYEQYF
TRBV28	TRBD1	NA	TRBJ1-5	TGTGCCAGCAGTCCCGCGGGACAGAGCAATCAGCCCCAGCATTTT	CASSPAGQSNQPQHF
TRBV19	TRBD1	NA	TRBJ1-5	TGTGCCACGTCGGACAGGACCTTCAATCAGCCCCAGCATTTT	CATSDRTFNQPQHF
TRBV27	TRBD2	few	TRBJ2-1	TGTGCCAGCACCCCGGGGGGTGCCTACAATGAGCAGTTCTTC	CASTPGGAYNEQFF
TRBV2	NA	NA	TRBJ2-1	TGTGCCAGCAGTGAATTTACGTGGGGGGGCTTTAATGAGCAGTTCTTC	CASSEFTWGGFNEQFF
TRBV27	TRBD1	once	TRBJ1-1	TGTGCCAGCAGTCTCGGGACAGGGGGCATGAACACTGAAGCTTTCTTT	CASSLGTGGMNTEAFF
TRBV28	TRBD2	NA	TRBJ2-7	TGTGCCAGCAGCGGGACTAGCGGGAACTACGAGCAGTACTTC	CASSGTSGNYEQYF
TRBV27	TRBD2	NA	TRBJ2-7	TGTGCCAGCGCCGCCAGCGGGACGACTCCTTCCTACGAGCAGTACTTC	CASAASGTTPSYEQYF
TRBV20-1	NA	NA	TRBJ2-7	TGCAGTGCTAGACGGGCCTACGAGCAGTACTTC	CSARRAYEQYF
TRBV5-1	TRBD2	few	TRBJ2-3	TGCGCCAGCACCGCTAGCGGGAGTGACACAGATACGCAGTATTTT	CASTASGSDTDTQYF
TRBV11-2	TRBD1	NA	TRBJ1-1	TGTGCCAGCAGCCAAGCGGGCAGGGGGTTGGCTGAAGCTTTCTTT	CASSQAGRGLAEAFF
TRBV4-1	NA	NA	TRBJ2-7	TGCGCCAGCAGCCAAGATAGGGAGACAGGTTACGAGCAGTACTTC	CASSQDRETGYEQYF
TRBV2	NA	NA	TRBJ1-1	TGTGCCAGCATTGGGAACAGGGTGAACACTGAAGCTTTCTTT	CASIGNRVNTEAFF
TRBV5-8	TRBD2	once	TRBJ2-5	TGTGCCAGCAGCCCAGGAACTTCGGGGGGGAACGGGGAGACCCAGTACTTC	CASSPGTSGGNGETQYF
TRBV28	TRBD1	NA	TRBJ2-7	TGTGCCAGCAGGCCAACGAGAGGGGGCGTTCTTAACTACGAGCAGTACTTC	CASRPTRGGVLNYEQYF
TRBV7-2	TRBD1	NA	TRBJ1-5	TGTGCCAGCAGCTTTAATACAGGGGGCAATCAGCCCCAGCATTTT	CASSFNTGGNQPQHF
TRBV4-1	NA	NA	TRBJ1-1	TGCGCCAGCAGCCGGCTACAGGGAAACACTGAAGCTTTCTTT	CASSRLQGNTEAFF
TRBV4-1	TRBD1	NA	TRBJ2-1	TGCGCCAGCAGCCAAGATGATTTGCAGGGGGTGGGTGAGCAGTTCTTC	CASSQDDLQGVGEQFF
TRBV14	TRBD1	NA	TRBJ1-2	TGTGCCAGCAGCCCACAGGGGTACGGCTACACCTTC	CASSPQGYGYTF
TRBV4-1	TRBD2	NA	TRBJ2-7	TGCGCCAGCAGCCCCCTCCCGCGGACTAGCACCTCCTACGAGCAGTACTTC	CASSPLPRTSTSYEQYF
TRBV15	TRBD1	once	TRBJ1-1	TGTGCCACCAGCATACGCCGGGACAGAAACACTGAGGCTTTCTTT	CATSIRRDRNTEAFF
TRBV30	NA	NA	TRBJ2-7	TGTGCCTGGAGTGCGTCAGGAAGGTTCGAGCAGTACTTC	CAWSASGRFEQYF